These 27 T cell receptor beta chains originate from one sample sequenced in a study of CD8 T cells in Susac syndrome. Random hexamers served to reverse transcribe roughly 0.45 to 1 ug RNA. From the immunoSEQ multiplex PCR reads, TCRdb called clonotypes with MiXCR, one entry per CDR3 protein. The data contain about 140,000 distinct CDR3 sequences, approximately 93% of them singletons. The material sequenced was CD4+ T cells from PBMCs. The receptors come from a human donor in good health.

This clonotype has just one count. The J gene is TRBJ2-2, the V gene TRBV20-1; TRBD2 agrees at 9 bases. Germline V lookup: CDR1 DFQATT, CDR2 SNEGSKA (reference sequence). The CDR3 extends over 14 amino acids. After removal of 6 bases from V and 6 bases from J, the junction contained 8 bases not matched to a gene. This CDR3 is CSAVAGVVPGELFF. CDR3 bases: TGCAGTGCCGTAGCGGGAGTCGTACCCGGGGAGCTGTTTTTT.

This chain joins TRBV20-1 and TRBJ2-2; 10 bases agree with TRBD2. The CDR3 sequence is 16 residues long. Germline V CDR1 and CDR2: DFQATT, SNEGSKA (reference sequence). The V segment lost 1 base and the J segment 4 bases; nucleotides outside the gene matches: 6. For the CDR3, the DNA is TGCAGTGCTAGAGGAGCTAGCGGGAGCGGCACCGGGGAGCTGTTTTTT. Its translation is CSARGASGSGTGELFF.

V usage is TRBV7-3 and J usage is TRBJ2-7; D is ambiguous. Per germline, CDR1 SGHTA and CDR2 FQGTGA. Trimming stripped 1 base from V and 5 bases from J, with 9 bases between. The CDR3 loop spans 13 amino acids. The CDR3 DNA follows: TGTGCCAGCAGCTTAAGTCGGCAGGACGAGCAGTACTTC. Amino acid sequence: CASSLSRQDEQYF.

The CDR3 bases are TGCAGTGCTAGACGGGTCGATGAGCAGTTCTTC. Amino acids: CSARRVDEQFF. This rearrangement joins TRBV20-1 to TRBJ2-1; D is unclear. Trimming shortened V by 2 bases and J by 8 bases, and 7 bases separated the two germline ends. The germline CDR1 and CDR2 sequences are DFQATT and SNEGSKA (reference sequence). CDR3 size: 11 residues.

This chain connects TRBV28 to TRBJ2-3; D is ambiguous. There are 13 residues in the CDR3. CDR1 and CDR2 (germline): MDHEN, SYDVKM. Trimming took off 2 bases at V and 4 bases at J, with 7 bases between the two ends. The CDR3 is CASSLQNPDTQYF. The CDR3 DNA reads TGTGCCAGCAGTTTACAGAACCCAGATACGCAGTATTTT. Variable domain in full (rest from reference TRBV28 and TRBJ2-3): DVKVTQSSRYLVKRTGEKVFLECVQDMDHENMFWYRQDPGLGLRLIYFSYDVKMKEKGDIPEGYSVSREKKERFSLILESASTNQTSMYLCASSLQNPDTQYFGPGTRLTVL.

This chain connects TRBV6-5 to TRBJ2-3, with TRBD2 identical over 13 bases. This CDR3 is 19 amino acids long. V shed 3 bases and J 6 bases; nucleotides not matched to a gene: 15. In germline, CDR1 is MNHEY, CDR2 SVGAGI. The CDR3 DNA is TGTGCCAGCAGTTATCCTTCAAGGAGGACTAGCGGGAGAAGTGATACGCAGTATTTT. Protein sequence: CASSYPSRRTSGRSDTQYF.

This clonotype appeared once. CDR3 sequence reads: CSASQENYGYTF. CDR3 DNA: TGCAGTGCATCTCAGGAGAACTATGGCTACACCTTC. The chain links TRBV20-1 to TRBJ1-2; no reliable D call. The V gene lost 6 bases and the J gene lost 2 bases, with 10 bases spanning the gap. The CDR3 sequence is 12 residues long. Germline lookup yields CDR1 DFQATT and CDR2 SNEGSKA (reference sequence).

This sequence joins TRBV23-1 and TRBJ1-5; TRBD1 agrees at 7 bases. TRBV23-1 is treated as an ORF (open reading frame) with a function not yet certain. The CDR3 consists of 17 residues. Trimming at V came to 0 bases and at J to 1 base, leaving 6 bases not matched to a gene. The CDR3: CASSQSGTEGSNQPQHF. The CDR3 nucleotides read TGCGCCAGCAGTCAATCGGGGACAGAAGGGAGCAATCAGCCCCAGCATTTT.

The rearrangement joins TRBV10-3 to TRBJ1-1, with 8 bases that match TRBD1. This CDR3 contains 14 residues. Trimming removed 3 bases from V and 2 bases from J; junction bases left unmatched: 2. Germline values: CDR1 ENHRY, CDR2 SYGVKD. CDR3 amino acids: CAISDDRGNTEAFF. CDR3 in DNA: TGTGCCATCAGTGACGACAGGGGAAACACTGAAGCTTTCTTT.

The chain is built from TRBV7-8 and TRBJ2-7; the match to TRBD2 covers 7 bases. Germline lookup yields CDR1 SGHVS and CDR2 FQNEAQ. V was pared by 1 base and J by 1 base, with 7 bases of the junction left unmatched. There are 16 residues in the CDR3. The CDR3 loop reads CASSLGGGRGSYEQYF. Here the CDR3 DNA reads TGTGCCAGCAGCTTAGGGGGCGGGAGAGGATCCTACGAGCAGTACTTC.

The chain is built from TRBV6-2 or TRBV6-3 and TRBJ2-2; 7 positions agree with TRBD2. Trimming cost V 2 bases and J 0 bases; bases outside gene matches: 6. Germline CDR1 and CDR2: MNHEY and SVGEGT. The CDR3 spans 17 residues. The DNA of the CDR3 is TGTGCCAGCAGTTACGGGGCCGGACTAGCGAACACCGGGGAGCTGTTTTTT. Residues: CASSYGAGLANTGELFF.

J is TRBJ2-7 and V is TRBV29-1; 11 nucleotides align to TRBD2. V dropped 4 bases and J dropped 5; count of bases not matched to a gene: 1. CDR1 and CDR2 (germline): SQVTM, ANQGSEA. The CDR3 loop spans 12 amino acids. The CDR3 region is CSVVLAGDEQYF. As DNA, the CDR3 is TGCAGCGTTGTACTAGCGGGAGACGAGCAGTACTTC.

A single count supports this clonotype. The V call is TRBV14, the J call TRBJ1-1; D remains ambiguous. Trimming removed 5 bases at V and 4 bases at J, with 14 bases between. The germline V gene encodes CDR1 SGHDN and CDR2 FVKESK. The CDR3 consists of 14 residues. The DNA for the CDR3 is TGTGCCAGCAGCTACCTATCAGTGACCACTGAAGCTTTCTTT. Protein sequence: CASSYLSVTTEAFF.

The chain employs TRBV19 and TRBJ1-1; 7 nucleotides align to TRBD1. V was clipped by 3 bases and J by 10 bases; unmatched bases: 8. Germline V gene lookup returns CDR1 LNHDA and CDR2 SQIVND (reference sequence). This CDR3 comprises 13 residues. The CDR3 loop reads CASSMGQFDGAFF. DNA for the CDR3: TGTGCCAGTAGTATGGGACAGTTTGACGGAGCTTTCTTT.

This clonotype was counted once. The V gene is TRBV19, the J gene TRBJ1-2; possible D gene TRBD1, 5 bases. V was clipped by 3 bases and J by 3 bases, with 11 bases between them. CDR3 length equals 14 residues. Germline CDR1 LNHDA, CDR2 SQIVND (reference sequence). The CDR3 DNA reads as TGTGCCAGTAGTATCGGTTCAGGGTACTATGGCTACACCTTC. Its translation: CASSIGSGYYGYTF. The full variable domain, with the rest looked up from reference TRBV19 and TRBJ1-2, is DGGITQSPKYLFRKEGQNVTLSCEQNLNHDAMYWYRQDPGQGLRLIYYSQIVNDFQKGDIAEGYSVSREKKESFPLTVTSAQKNPTAFYLCASSIGSGYYGYTFGSGTRLTVV.

The chain couples TRBV5-1 to TRBJ2-1; TRBD1 aligns across 9 bases. This CDR3 is built from 17 residues. The germline V gene encodes CDR1 SGHRS and CDR2 YFSETQ. V trimming: 4 bases; J trimming: 3 bases; junction bases outside the gene matches: 11. In DNA form, the CDR3 reads TGCGCCAGCAGCCGGGACAGGGCCTTGGACATCTACAATGAGCAGTTCTTC. This codes for CASSRDRALDIYNEQFF.

This rearrangement joins TRBV29-1 to TRBJ1-1; D is undetermined. CDR3 length: 11 amino acids. Trimming shortened V by 4 bases and J by 8 bases, and 11 bases separated the two germline ends. The germline CDR1 and CDR2 sequences are SQVTM and ANQGSEA. The CDR3 coding sequence is TGCAGCGTTGTCGACGGCCGGGAAGCTTTCTTT. It codes for CSVVDGREAFF. Complete variable domain (other parts from reference TRBV29-1 and TRBJ1-1): SAVISQKPSRDICQRGTSLTIQCQVDSQVTMMFWYRQQPGQSLTLIATANQGSEATYESGFVIDKFPISRPNLTFSTLTVSNMSPEDSSIYLCSVVDGREAFFGQGTRLTVV.

The gene calls are TRBV15 and TRBJ1-2; weak D call: TRBD1 (6 bases). The CDR3 is 14 amino acids. V gave up 0 bases and J gave up 4 bases, with 9 bases separating them. CDR1 and CDR2 from the germline V gene are LNHNV and YYDKDF (reference sequence). CDR3 region: CATSRDQGSYGYTF. The CDR3, as DNA: TGTGCCACCAGCAGAGATCAGGGGAGCTATGGCTACACCTTC.

The genes are TRBV5-1 and TRBJ1-1, with no clear D. V was trimmed by 0 bases and J by 1 base, leaving 13 bases between them. Germline-derived CDR1 and CDR2 are SGHRS and YFSETQ. This CDR3 is built from 16 residues. This chain's CDR3 is CASSLEFMTANTEAFF. CDR3 in DNA: TGCGCCAGCAGCTTGGAATTTATGACTGCGAACACTGAAGCTTTCTTT.

This chain connects TRBV2 to TRBJ2-3, with D perhaps assigned TRBD1 or TRBD2 (5 bases each). From germline, CDR1 is SNHLY and CDR2 FYNNEI. Between the trimmed V and J ends, which lost 5 bases and 1 base, there was a span of 19 bases. This CDR3 region has 17 residues. The CDR3 region is CASSPGLKRARTDTQYF. For the CDR3, the DNA is TGTGCCAGCAGTCCAGGGTTAAAGAGGGCCCGCACAGATACGCAGTATTTT.

This chain connects TRBV20-1 to TRBJ1-4, with D maybe TRBD1 (6 bases). This CDR3 is built from 13 residues. Germline-derived CDR1 and CDR2 are DFQATT and SNEGSKA (reference sequence). V was clipped by 1 base and J by 5 bases, with 8 bases between them. The CDR3 bases are TGCAGTGCTAGAGGGACAGAAAATGAAAAACTGTTTTTT. This gives the protein CSARGTENEKLFF.

The V gene is TRBV3-1, the J gene TRBJ2-5; 8 positions agree with TRBD1. Germline trimming cut 9 bases from V and 4 bases from J; bases unmatched to any gene: 4. CDR3 size: 12 residues. Germline assignment: CDR1 LGHDT and CDR2 YNNKEL (reference sequence). This CDR3 reads CASGDRRETQYF. In DNA form, the CDR3 reads TGTGCCAGTGGGGACAGGAGAGAGACCCAGTACTTC.

V gene TRBV9 combines with J gene TRBJ2-7; D is unresolved. Deletions cut 0 bases from V and 4 bases from J, with 11 bases between. This CDR3 spans 14 amino acids. In germline, CDR1 is SGDLS, CDR2 YYNGEE. CDR3 DNA sequence: TGTGCCAGCAGCGTAGGTCTCCTGGGGTACGAGCAGTACTTC. It encodes CASSVGLLGYEQYF.

This chain connects TRBV28 to TRBJ2-7, with a possible D match to TRBD2 (6 bases). The CDR3 loop spans 12 amino acids. V lost 7 bases and J lost 7, with 14 bases in between. Germline V gene sequence: CDR1 MDHEN, CDR2 SYDVKM. CDR3 residues: CASKSGVGEQYF. The CDR3 DNA is TGTGCCAGCAAATCGGGGGTGGGAGAGCAGTACTTC.

The gene calls are TRBV30 and TRBJ1-1; D is uncertain. CDR1 is GTSNPN and CDR2 is SVGIG in the germline V gene (reference sequence). V shed 2 bases and J shed 5 bases, with 18 bases lying between them. This CDR3 spans 15 amino acids. CDR3 nucleotides: TGTGCCTGGAGTACCTTCATTTCCATTGGGACTGAAGCTTTCTTT. It specifies CAWSTFISIGTEAFF.

This chain uses TRBV30 with TRBJ1-1; a possible D gene is TRBD1 (6 bases). Trimming stripped 2 bases from V and 10 bases from J, with 20 bases between. The CDR3 consists of 14 residues. CDR1 GTSNPN and CDR2 SVGIG come from the germline V gene (reference sequence). CDR3 DNA: TGTGCCTGGAGTAGGGTCAGGGCTGTACAGGGAGCTTTCTTT. This translates into CAWSRVRAVQGAFF.

V is TRBV12-3 or TRBV12-4 and J is TRBJ2-1; possibly TRBD2 for D (5 bases). The germline V and J ends were trimmed by 4 bases and 4 bases, with 8 bases remaining between them. The CDR3 loop spans 13 amino acids. The DNA for the CDR3 is TGTGCCAGCAGTTGGGGAGAGTACAATGAGCAGTTCTTC. This codes for CASSWGEYNEQFF.